This note documents a single TCR beta chain sequence. Trimming took off 12 bases at V and 1 base at J, with 17 bases between the two ends. Germline V CDR1 and CDR2: KGHDR, SFDVKD. The CDR3 is 14 amino acids. Per the original data handling: The authors estimated nucleated cell counts from reference gene primer amplification. Assay: immunoSEQ multiplex PCR; the TCRdb copy retains only in-frame clones and omits some. The D gene and trimming were derived from the DNA, and the V and J assignments and clone size from that table. The repertoire has some 38,000 clones, 88% of them found once; the top ten carry around a fifth. The entry originates in a study of blood T cell repertoires in COVID-19. About the study: Both acute and convalescent COVID-19 samples were obtained from the United States, Italy and Spain. In each case, the material was cDNA or gDNA derived from T cells, B-cell-depleted T cells, or PBMCs.

The chain uses TRBV24-1 and TRBJ1-1, with unresolved D. This sequence originates from a man between 65 and 79 years old with acute or convalescent COVID-19. Sequences were obtained from peripheral blood. The CDR3: CAPDLVRRNTEAFF. The CDR3 DNA follows: TGTGCCCCCGACTTAGTAAGGAGGAACACTGAAGCTTTCTTT.